A selection of T cell receptor beta chains follows, all from one sample in a study of blood T cell repertoires in COVID-19. The method was immunoSEQ multiplex PCR; TCRdb's version includes in-frame clones alone and lacks a portion of them. This table holds nearly 200,000 clones, 84% found once. The material sequenced was peripheral blood. The receptors stem from a woman in her sixties or seventies with active or convalescent COVID-19. CDR3s include the opening cysteine and the closing phenylalanine or tryptophan. Each record gives: V gene, D gene, clone size, J gene, CDR3 protein, CDR3 DNA. D genes are given only for firm matches. Rows give clone size only sometimes, using once, few, many, or a class for an expanded clone.

v_gene: TRBV10-1; d_gene: TRBD2; abundance: -; j_gene: TRBJ2-3; CDR3aa: CASSVAGVPGGTDTQYF; CDR3nt: TGCGCCAGCAGTGTGGCGGGAGTTCCGGGGGGCACAGATACGCAGTATTTT
v_gene: TRBV11-2; d_gene: -; abundance: -; j_gene: TRBJ2-5; CDR3aa: CASSLNQVAETQYF; CDR3nt: TGTGCCAGCAGCCTTAACCAGGTTGCGGAGACCCAGTACTTC
v_gene: TRBV9; d_gene: TRBD2; abundance: -; j_gene: TRBJ2-2; CDR3aa: CASSGVAGSTGELFF; CDR3nt: TGTGCCAGCAGCGGGGTAGCGGGAAGTACCGGGGAGCTGTTTTTT
v_gene: TRBV4-2; d_gene: -; abundance: once; j_gene: TRBJ1-5; CDR3aa: CASSSPDGGANQPQHF; CDR3nt: TGTGCCAGCAGCTCCCCCGATGGAGGGGCTAATCAGCCCCAGCATTTT
v_gene: TRBV18; d_gene: -; abundance: -; j_gene: TRBJ2-7; CDR3aa: CASSPSQQEYEQYF; CDR3nt: TGTGCCAGCTCACCTAGTCAACAGGAGTACGAGCAGTACTTC
v_gene: TRBV15; d_gene: TRBD1; abundance: -; j_gene: TRBJ1-2; CDR3aa: CATSRTGGGYGYTF; CDR3nt: TGTGCCACCAGTAGGACAGGGGGAGGCTATGGCTACACCTTC
v_gene: TRBV5-1; d_gene: TRBD2; abundance: -; j_gene: TRBJ2-3; CDR3aa: CASSLDAGTISDTQYF; CDR3nt: TGCGCCAGCAGCTTGGATGCCGGGACTATATCCGATACGCAGTATTTT
v_gene: TRBV4-1; d_gene: TRBD2; abundance: -; j_gene: TRBJ2-2; CDR3aa: CASSHSPTSGSLSGELFF; CDR3nt: TGCGCCAGCAGCCACAGTCCCACTAGCGGGAGTTTATCCGGGGAGCTGTTTTTT
v_gene: TRBV11-2; d_gene: -; abundance: -; j_gene: TRBJ2-7; CDR3aa: CASSPLWPAYEQYF; CDR3nt: TGTGCCAGCAGCCCGCTCTGGCCAGCCTACGAGCAGTACTTC
v_gene: TRBV5-6; d_gene: TRBD1; abundance: few; j_gene: TRBJ1-2; CDR3aa: CASSVSHRQGQIYGYTF; CDR3nt: TGTGCCAGCAGCGTAAGCCACCGACAGGGCCAGATCTATGGCTACACCTTC
v_gene: TRBV6-1; d_gene: -; abundance: -; j_gene: TRBJ1-5; CDR3aa: CASSDKRGGNQPQHF; CDR3nt: TGTGCCAGCAGTGACAAAAGGGGTGGCAATCAGCCCCAGCATTTT
v_gene: TRBV5-5; d_gene: -; abundance: -; j_gene: TRBJ1-2; CDR3aa: CASSLAGGANYGYTF; CDR3nt: TGTGCCAGCAGCTTGGCCGGTGGAGCTAACTATGGCTACACCTTC
v_gene: TRBV19; d_gene: -; abundance: -; j_gene: TRBJ1-6; CDR3aa: CASTGRGKGNSPLHF; CDR3nt: TGTGCCAGTACTGGGAGGGGAAAGGGTAATTCACCCCTCCACTTT
v_gene: TRBV6-6; d_gene: -; abundance: once; j_gene: TRBJ2-5; CDR3aa: CATTPPGKETQYF; CDR3nt: TGTGCCACCACCCCCCCAGGGAAAGAGACCCAGTACTTC
v_gene: TRBV6-1; d_gene: TRBD1; abundance: -; j_gene: TRBJ1-5; CDR3aa: CASRLQGRQPQHF; CDR3nt: TGTGCCAGCAGGCTACAGGGGAGGCAGCCCCAGCATTTT
v_gene: TRBV20-1; d_gene: -; abundance: many; j_gene: TRBJ1-2; CDR3aa: CSASSPTGYGYTF; CDR3nt: TGCAGTGCTAGTTCTCCAACAGGATATGGCTACACCTTC
v_gene: TRBV5-4; d_gene: TRBD1; abundance: -; j_gene: TRBJ2-5; CDR3aa: CASSSPSDRAHRETQYF; CDR3nt: TGTGCCAGCAGCTCGCCGTCCGACAGGGCGCATCGGGAGACCCAGTACTTC
v_gene: TRBV7-2; d_gene: -; abundance: -; j_gene: TRBJ2-5; CDR3aa: CASSLSRGNQETQYF; CDR3nt: TGTGCCAGCAGCTTATCGAGGGGGAATCAAGAGACCCAGTACTTC
v_gene: TRBV2; d_gene: -; abundance: -; j_gene: TRBJ1-5; CDR3aa: CASSEGGGLQQPQHF; CDR3nt: TGTGCCAGCAGTGAAGGGGGCGGCCTCCAGCAGCCCCAGCATTTT
v_gene: TRBV28; d_gene: TRBD1; abundance: -; j_gene: TRBJ1-4; CDR3aa: CASSLSGGIRKEKLFF; CDR3nt: TGTGCCAGCAGCCTTTCAGGGGGGATAAGAAAAGAAAAACTGTTTTTT
v_gene: TRBV28; d_gene: TRBD1; abundance: -; j_gene: TRBJ2-7; CDR3aa: CASSKRDRPYEQYF; CDR3nt: TGTGCCAGCAGCAAACGGGACAGACCTTACGAGCAGTACTTC
v_gene: TRBV15; d_gene: TRBD2; abundance: -; j_gene: TRBJ2-5; CDR3aa: CATSRDLMSGGQETQYF; CDR3nt: TGTGCCACCAGCAGAGATCTTATGTCCGGGGGGCAAGAGACCCAGTACTTC
v_gene: TRBV27; d_gene: -; abundance: -; j_gene: TRBJ2-2; CDR3aa: CASSLPAGELFF; CDR3nt: TGTGCCAGCAGTTTACCGGCCGGGGAGCTGTTTTTT
v_gene: TRBV5-1; d_gene: TRBD1; abundance: -; j_gene: TRBJ2-3; CDR3aa: CASSQRTGSTDTQYF; CDR3nt: TGCGCCAGCAGCCAACGGACAGGTAGCACAGATACGCAGTATTTT
v_gene: TRBV1; d_gene: -; abundance: few; j_gene: TRBJ2-7; CDR3aa: CTSSPRDEQYF; CDR3nt: TGCACCAGCAGCCCTCGAGACGAGCAGTACTTC
v_gene: TRBV20-1; d_gene: -; abundance: -; j_gene: TRBJ2-5; CDR3aa: CSASRSVAGSETQYF; CDR3nt: TGCAGTGCCAGTCGCTCAGTTGCAGGGTCGGAGACCCAGTACTTC
v_gene: TRBV5-1; d_gene: -; abundance: -; j_gene: TRBJ1-6; CDR3aa: CASSLGGRENSPLHF; CDR3nt: TGCGCCAGCAGCTTGGGGGGACGGGAGAATTCACCCCTCCACTTT
v_gene: TRBV5-6; d_gene: -; abundance: -; j_gene: TRBJ1-2; CDR3aa: CASTSGLRNYGYTF; CDR3nt: TGTGCCAGCACCTCGGGACTTCGAAACTATGGCTACACCTTC
v_gene: TRBV29-1; d_gene: -; abundance: -; j_gene: TRBJ1-2; CDR3aa: CSVDPDIGYGYTF; CDR3nt: TGCAGCGTCGATCCGGACATCGGCTATGGCTACACCTTC
v_gene: TRBV15; d_gene: -; abundance: -; j_gene: TRBJ2-7; CDR3aa: CATSREIGSSYEQYF; CDR3nt: TGTGCCACCAGCAGAGAGATCGGGAGCTCCTACGAGCAGTACTTC
v_gene: TRBV4-1; d_gene: -; abundance: few; j_gene: TRBJ2-7; CDR3aa: CASSQAENRPSYEQYF; CDR3nt: TGCGCCAGCAGCCAAGCCGAAAACAGGCCGTCCTACGAGCAGTACTTC
v_gene: TRBV5-5; d_gene: -; abundance: -; j_gene: TRBJ1-1; CDR3aa: CASSLASGGANTEAFF; CDR3nt: TGTGCCAGCAGCTTGGCCAGTGGGGGGGCCAACACTGAAGCTTTCTTT
v_gene: TRBV24-1; d_gene: -; abundance: -; j_gene: TRBJ2-3; CDR3aa: CATSDLASGSGTDTQYF; CDR3nt: TGTGCCACCAGTGATTTGGCCAGCGGGTCTGGCACAGATACGCAGTATTTT
v_gene: TRBV7-9; d_gene: TRBD1; abundance: -; j_gene: TRBJ2-7; CDR3aa: CASSLGDRGDYEQYF; CDR3nt: TGTGCCAGCAGCTTAGGGGACAGGGGGGACTACGAGCAGTACTTC
v_gene: TRBV18; d_gene: -; abundance: once; j_gene: TRBJ2-1; CDR3aa: CASSLKSSENEQFF; CDR3nt: TGTGCCAGCTCACTTAAGAGCTCCGAAAATGAGCAGTTCTTC
v_gene: TRBV7-9; d_gene: -; abundance: -; j_gene: TRBJ1-1; CDR3aa: CASNRGNTEAFF; CDR3nt: TGTGCCAGCAACCGAGGCAACACTGAAGCTTTCTTT
v_gene: TRBV4-1; d_gene: -; abundance: -; j_gene: TRBJ2-1; CDR3aa: CASSHPGVVVGDEQFF; CDR3nt: TGCGCCAGCAGCCACCCAGGGGTAGTAGTCGGCGATGAGCAGTTCTTC
v_gene: TRBV5-1; d_gene: -; abundance: -; j_gene: TRBJ1-1; CDR3aa: CASSLEQNTEAFF; CDR3nt: TGCGCCAGCAGCTTGGAGCAGAACACTGAAGCTTTCTTT